This T cell receptor beta chain derives from a study of blood T cell repertoires in COVID-19. Across the study: Whether acute or convalescent, the COVID-19 samples came from the United States, Italy and Spain. From T cells, B-cell-depleted T cells, or PBMCs came the material, which was cDNA or gDNA.

This clone has only one observation. In the authors' methods: Estimation of nucleated cell counts relied on the amplification of reference gene primers. Sequencing was performed with immunoSEQ multiplex PCR; in TCRdb, only in-frame clones are kept and a portion is missing. The V and J calls and clone size were taken over from that table, and D and trimming were inferred from the DNA. The table shows about 300,000 clones, with roughly 90% occurring only once. CDR1 and CDR2 from the germline V gene are SGHRS and YFSETQ. The V segment lost 0 bases and the J segment 7 bases; nucleotides outside the gene matches: 6. The CDR3 runs to 15 residues.

The rearrangement uses TRBV5-1 and TRBJ1-5; 8 bases line up with TRBD1. The material sequenced was peripheral blood. The clonotype originates from a woman under 40 with COVID-19, enrolled during active disease. The CDR3 here is CASSLDQGAGQPQHF. CDR3 nucleotide sequence: TGCGCCAGCAGCTTGGATCAGGGGGCGGGACAGCCCCAGCATTTT.